The sequence of this T cell receptor beta chain was determined in a study of lymphopenia after photon versus proton radiotherapy. Notes on the study in general: Post-nadir TCR diversity decline inversely tracked overall survival among those who died. Better survival with proton therapy was suggested as possible, not demonstrated. Proton therapy kept repertoires fairly stable, unlike photons, which gained effector/memory cells.

Per the germline V gene, CDR1 is SGHAT and CDR2 is FQNNGV. The CDR3 contains 16 residues. With 0 bases removed from V and 6 bases from J, the gap between germline ends came to 17 bases. Points on this clone: Its specificity is unknown.

Assay used: immunoSEQ multiplex PCR; TCRdb lists only in-frame clones, some missing. The data contain 20,000 to 30,000 clones, 70% to 85% of them singletons. This TCR came from a woman between 70 and 85 years old with pancreatic cancer. The chain joins TRBV11-2 to TRBJ1-1; D might be TRBD1 (5 bases). Sequenced here: peripheral blood, sampled from a patient treated with proton-based radiotherapy. The CDR3 DNA reads TGTGCCAGCAGCTTAGATAACAGGCCACTAAGCCCTGAAGCTTTCTTT. This gives the protein CASSLDNRPLSPEAFF.